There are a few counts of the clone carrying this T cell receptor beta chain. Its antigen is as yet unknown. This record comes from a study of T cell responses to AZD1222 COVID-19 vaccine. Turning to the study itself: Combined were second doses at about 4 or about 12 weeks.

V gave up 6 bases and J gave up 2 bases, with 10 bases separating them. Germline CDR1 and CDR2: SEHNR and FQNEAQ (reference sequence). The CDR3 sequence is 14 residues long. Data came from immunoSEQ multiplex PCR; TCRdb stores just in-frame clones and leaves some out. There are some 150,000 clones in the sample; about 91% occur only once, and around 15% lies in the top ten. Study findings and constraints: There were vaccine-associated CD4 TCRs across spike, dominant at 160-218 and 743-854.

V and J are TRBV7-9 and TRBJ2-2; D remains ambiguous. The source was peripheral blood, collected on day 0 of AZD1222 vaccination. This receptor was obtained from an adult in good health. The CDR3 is CASSTDGNTGELFF. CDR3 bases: TGTGCCAGCAGTACGGACGGAAACACCGGGGAGCTGTTTTTT.